This TCR beta chain was documented in a study of blood T cell repertoires in COVID-19. About the study: The cDNA or gDNA used as material had been derived from T cells, B-cell-depleted T cells, or PBMCs.

The CDR3 is 17 residues long. V dropped 7 bases and J dropped 10; count of bases not matched to a gene: 20. Germline V gene sequence: CDR1 LNHDA, CDR2 SQIVND (reference sequence). Clones were read by immunoSEQ multiplex PCR, and TCRdb kept only the in-frame ones, dropping some. The table has 110,000 or so clones, approximately 90% seen once. Source material: peripheral blood. V and J are TRBV19 and TRBJ2-3; TRBD2 aligns across 10 bases. This receptor was taken from a woman in her forties or fifties with acute or convalescent COVID-19. In DNA, the CDR3 is TGTGCCAGTACCACTGTTGATTCGGCTAGCGGGAGAGTGGCGCAGTATTTT. This codes for CASTTVDSASGRVAQYF.